One sample yielded the 5 T cell receptor beta chains listed below, sequenced in a study of T cells in Graves' hyperthyroidism and ophthalmopathy. From RNA transcripts, TCR beta CDR3 regions were amplified. HTBI primers were employed in a first-round RT-PCR of the TCR CDR3. One entry per CDR3 protein, called by TCRdb with MiXCR from the multiplex PCR reads. The sample lists under 300,000 distinct CDR3 sequences, 20% to 25% occurring once. Sequenced: blood. The receptors were sampled from a man aged 30-40 years with Graves' ophthalmopathy.

This clonotype was detected many times. The chain employs TRBV28 and TRBJ2-2; D gene ambiguous. Germline values: CDR1 MDHEN, CDR2 SYDVKM. Trimming pared 2 bases from V and 5 bases from J, leaving 3 bases between. The CDR3 is 12 residues long. The CDR3 DNA sequence: TGTGCCAGCAGTTTAACGACCGGGGAGCTGTTTTTT. Protein: CASSLTTGELFF.

This clonotype was seen more than once but under ten times. The rearrangement joins TRBV28 to TRBJ2-7, with unresolved D. CDR1 and CDR2 from the germline V gene are MDHEN and SYDVKM. This CDR3 region has 15 residues. V was pared by 2 bases and J by 4 bases, with 15 bases between. CDR3 in DNA: TGTGCCAGCAGTTTAGGCTCTCCTGGCCGTTACGAGCAGTACTTC. Its translation is CASSLGSPGRYEQYF.

This clonotype has just a few counts. This chain joins TRBV20-1 and TRBJ2-3, with D perhaps being TRBD1 or TRBD2 (5 bases each). This CDR3 comprises 14 residues. Germline CDR1 is DFQATT and CDR2 is SNEGSKA (reference sequence). The V end lost 3 bases, the J end lost 5 bases, and 15 bases lay between the germline ends. The CDR3 sequence: CSASPLGREDTQYF. The CDR3 DNA reads as TGCAGTGCTAGCCCGCTGGGACGGGAAGATACGCAGTATTTT.

This clonotype came up many times. The J gene is TRBJ2-1, the V gene TRBV11-1, with 9 bases matching TRBD2. This CDR3 is built from 13 residues. CDR1 and CDR2 (germline): SGHAT, FQDESV (reference sequence). V dropped 6 bases and J dropped 10; count of bases not matched to a gene: 7. The CDR3 region is CASSSRLAEEQFF. In DNA form, the CDR3 reads TGTGCCAGCAGTTCTAGACTAGCGGAAGAGCAGTTCTTC.

This clonotype was seen a few times. The chain recombines TRBV18 with TRBJ2-5, with 11 positions matching TRBD2. Germline CDR1 is KGHSH and CDR2 is LQKENI. CDR3 length: 16 amino acids. V lost 3 bases to trimming and J lost 2 bases; unmatched junction nucleotides: 5. Here the CDR3 reads CASSPGLAGSQETQYF. The CDR3 DNA reads as TGTGCCAGCTCACCTGGACTAGCGGGCTCTCAAGAGACCCAGTACTTC.